The 12 T cell receptor beta chains given below trace back to one sample, sequenced in a study of brain T cells in children with intractable seizures. Profiled with immunoSEQ multiplex PCR; TCRdb holds only in-frame clones, not every one. The data hold tens of thousands of clones, with about 92% observed a single time. Specimen: peripheral blood, collected at surgery. These receptors all stem from a boy in the first two years of life with tuberous sclerosis and intractable seizures.

The chain joins TRBV29-1 to TRBJ1-3; TRBD1 is a possible D gene (5 bases). The CDR3 runs to 13 residues. V lost 4 bases to trimming and J lost 4 bases, with 11 bases between them. CDR1 SQVTM and CDR2 ANQGSEA come from the germline V gene. The CDR3 DNA follows: TGCAGCGTTGCCGGGGCGCGGGGAAACACCATATATTTT. The encoded protein is CSVAGARGNTIYF.

The chain employs TRBV13 and TRBJ2-1; D possibly uses TRBD1 or TRBD2 (5 bases each). The germline V and J ends were trimmed by 4 bases and 9 bases, with 13 bases remaining between them. Germline lookup yields CDR1 PRHDT and CDR2 FYEKMQ (reference sequence). There are 13 residues in the CDR3. The chain's CDR3 is CASSSGTRGEQFF. In DNA, the CDR3 is TGTGCCAGCAGCTCGGGGACCCGCGGTGAGCAGTTCTTC.

J is TRBJ2-3 and V is TRBV5-3; no definite D call. TRBV5-3 is annotated as an ORF whose role is uncertain. Trimming cost V 2 bases and J 2 bases, with 0 bases left between them. The CDR3 loop spans 11 amino acids. The CDR3: CARSFTDTQYF. The CDR3 DNA reads as TGTGCCAGAAGCTTCACAGATACGCAGTATTTT.

As DNA, the CDR3 is TGTGCCAGCAGTTTCAAGGCTAGCGGGAGGTACGAGCAGTACTTC. Translation: CASSFKASGRYEQYF. V and J are TRBV27 and TRBJ2-7, with TRBD2 matching 11 bases. V shed 3 bases, J shed 4 bases, and the junction held 5 bases outside the gene matches. The CDR3 is made up of 15 amino acids. Germline V gene lookup returns CDR1 MNHEY and CDR2 SMNVEV (reference sequence).

The V and J genes are TRBV5-1 and TRBJ2-7; 8 bases match TRBD2. CDR1 and CDR2 (germline): SGHRS, YFSETQ. The CDR3 totals 15 residues. V was clipped by 0 bases and J by 2 bases; unmatched bases: 4. The CDR3 DNA sequence: TGCGCCAGCAGCTTGGCGAGCGGGGGAACCTACGAGCAGTACTTC. This codes for CASSLASGGTYEQYF.

The chain links TRBV3-1 (or the pseudogene TRBV3-2) to TRBJ2-7; weak D call: TRBD2 (5 bases). V lost 4 bases to trimming and J lost 4 bases, with 17 bases between them. CDR3 length equals 15 residues. Germline V gene lookup returns CDR1 LGHDT and CDR2 YNNKEL (reference sequence). The CDR3: CASSPRRGRLYEQYF. The DNA for the CDR3 is TGTGCCAGCAGCCCTCGCCGGGGAAGGCTGTACGAGCAGTACTTC.

The chain has TRBV5-1 and TRBJ2-2; 7 bases map to TRBD1. This CDR3 spans 15 amino acids. Germline V gene data show CDR1 as SGHRS and CDR2 as YFSETQ. The trim removed 0 bases at V and 5 bases at J, leaving 4 bases unmatched. The CDR3 nucleotides are TGCGCCAGCAGCTTGGTGGTCAGGGGGACCGGGGAGCTGTTTTTT. Its protein product is CASSLVVRGTGELFF.

The chain links TRBV2 to TRBJ2-3, with 8 bases aligning to TRBD2. The CDR3 is made up of 15 amino acids. Germline lookup yields CDR1 SNHLY and CDR2 FYNNEI. The trim removed 5 bases at V and 2 bases at J, leaving 6 bases unmatched. This CDR3 reads CASSRLAPYTDTQYF. DNA of the CDR3: TGTGCCAGCAGTCGACTAGCGCCATACACAGATACGCAGTATTTT.

This chain joins TRBV5-1 and TRBJ1-2, with D possibly TRBD1 on 6 matching bases. Trimming pared 0 bases from V and 7 bases from J, leaving 7 bases between. Germline V gene data show CDR1 as SGHRS and CDR2 as YFSETQ. The CDR3 totals 12 residues. CDR3 in amino acids: CASSLEGGGYTF. As DNA, the CDR3 is TGCGCCAGCAGCTTGGAGGGGGGTGGCTACACCTTC.

The genes are TRBV30 and TRBJ1-5; D gene uncertain. This CDR3 contains 11 residues. Germline-derived CDR1 and CDR2 are GTSNPN and SVGIG (reference sequence). Deletions cut 5 bases from V and 4 bases from J, with 6 bases between. CDR3 sequence reads: CAWGGNQPQHF. DNA for the CDR3: TGTGCCTGGGGTGGGAATCAGCCCCAGCATTTT.

A note on this clone: Additional DNA sequences in this sample encode the identical CDR3. This chain links TRBV20-1 with TRBJ2-5; D gene ambiguous. CDR3 length: 10 amino acids. Germline V gene data show CDR1 as DFQATT and CDR2 as SNEGSKA (reference sequence). Deletions cut 5 bases from V and 3 bases from J, with 4 bases between. The CDR3 region is CSAREETQYF. The DNA of the CDR3 is TGCAGTGCTCGCGAAGAGACCCAGTACTTC.

This chain connects TRBV25-1 to TRBJ2-7; D not resolved. The V gene's germline CDR1 is MGHDK and CDR2 SYGVNS. V gave up 10 bases and J gave up 0 bases, with 13 bases separating them. This CDR3 has 13 amino acids. CDR3 sequence (DNA): TGTGCCACGACGGATGTAGCCTCCTACGAGCAGTACTTC. Its translation: CATTDVASYEQYF.